What follows describes a single T cell receptor beta chain. The germline CDR1 and CDR2 sequences are LGHNA and YNFKEQ. This CDR3 region has 18 residues. The V and J ends lost 1 base and 2 bases respectively, with 17 bases between them. The entry originates in a study of control samples from healthy donors and cancer patients. Profiling relied on immunoSEQ multiplex PCR, and the TCRdb table lists in-frame clones only, not all of them. The sample records roughly 130,000 clones, approximately 94% being singletons. Sequenced input: blood. The sequence was collected from a young man in good health. The V call is TRBV4-2, the J call TRBJ2-2; D is unresolved. The CDR3 DNA is TGTGCCAGCAGCCAAGGACCGGCCGGAACATTCAACACCGGGGAGCTGTTTTTT. It is translated as CASSQGPAGTFNTGELFF.